A selection of T cell receptor beta chains follows, all from one sample in a study of blood T cells in healthy people across ages. TCRdb itself ran the 5' RACE reads through MiXCR, one entry per CDR3 protein. Of some 1.5 million distinct CDR3 sequences listed, roughly 43% are singletons. The specimen was blood. The receptors derive from a woman aged 18-29 years in good health. Each CDR3 is given with its conserved first and last residue. Each record gives: D gene, clone size, V gene, J gene, CDR3 protein, CDR3 DNA. A D gene is named only where the DNA matches it firmly. Clone size is not always given. Where it is, it says once, few, many or a class for expanded clones.

d_gene: -; abundance: -; v_gene: TRBV29-1; j_gene: TRBJ2-5; CDR3aa: CSVRPIAKETQYF; CDR3nt: TGCAGCGTTAGACCTATCGCCAAGGAGACCCAGTACTTC
d_gene: -; abundance: once; v_gene: TRBV3-1; j_gene: TRBJ1-1; CDR3aa: CASSQKAQGGWNTEAFF; CDR3nt: TGTGCCAGCAGCCAAAAGGCACAGGGAGGGTGGAACACTGAAGCTTTCTTT
d_gene: -; abundance: -; v_gene: TRBV9; j_gene: TRBJ2-3; CDR3aa: CASSANSQGVTDTQYF; CDR3nt: TGTGCCAGCAGCGCAAATTCGCAGGGAGTCACAGATACGCAGTATTTT
d_gene: TRBD1; abundance: -; v_gene: TRBV4-2; j_gene: TRBJ1-4; CDR3aa: CASSQEDRGGEKLFF; CDR3nt: TGTGCCAGCAGCCAAGAAGACAGGGGAGGTGAAAAACTGTTTTTT
d_gene: TRBD2; abundance: few; v_gene: TRBV20-1; j_gene: TRBJ2-7; CDR3aa: CSASAGTSGSYEQYF; CDR3nt: TGCAGTGCTAGTGCCGGGACTAGCGGTTCCTACGAGCAGTACTTC
d_gene: -; abundance: -; v_gene: TRBV4-1; j_gene: TRBJ1-1; CDR3aa: CASSHGQDGINTEAFF; CDR3nt: TGCGCCAGCAGCCACGGGCAGGACGGGATCAACACTGAAGCTTTCTTT
d_gene: -; abundance: few; v_gene: TRBV10-3; j_gene: TRBJ2-7; CDR3aa: CAISGAGFYEQYF; CDR3nt: TGTGCCATCAGTGGGGCAGGGTTTTACGAGCAGTACTTC
d_gene: TRBD1; abundance: few; v_gene: TRBV15; j_gene: TRBJ1-6; CDR3aa: CATSGQGAVNSPLHF; CDR3nt: TGTGCCACCAGCGGACAGGGGGCAGTTAATTCACCCCTCCACTTT
d_gene: TRBD2; abundance: few; v_gene: TRBV4-2; j_gene: TRBJ2-1; CDR3aa: CASSQGTSLHEQFF; CDR3nt: TGTGCCAGCAGCCAAGGGACTAGCCTGCATGAGCAGTTCTTC
d_gene: -; abundance: -; v_gene: TRBV10-3; j_gene: TRBJ1-1; CDR3aa: CAISVGRRNTEAFF; CDR3nt: TGTGCCATCAGTGTGGGCAGGAGGAACACTGAAGCTTTCTTT
d_gene: -; abundance: few; v_gene: TRBV10-3; j_gene: TRBJ2-3; CDR3aa: CAISDQSDTQYF; CDR3nt: TGTGCCATCAGTGATCAGTCAGATACGCAGTATTTT
d_gene: TRBD1; abundance: -; v_gene: TRBV4-3; j_gene: TRBJ1-1; CDR3aa: CASSQDAGTGGAEAFF; CDR3nt: TGCGCCAGCAGCCAAGATGCCGGGACAGGGGGCGCTGAAGCTTTCTTT
d_gene: -; abundance: -; v_gene: TRBV3-1; j_gene: TRBJ1-4; CDR3aa: CASSQSGQLNEKLFF; CDR3nt: TGTGCCAGCAGCCAATCAGGACAACTGAATGAAAAACTGTTTTTT
d_gene: -; abundance: -; v_gene: TRBV4-2; j_gene: TRBJ2-1; CDR3aa: CASSQVGRAKRGEQFF; CDR3nt: TGTGCCAGCAGCCAAGTAGGACGAGCAAAGAGGGGGGAGCAGTTCTTC
d_gene: -; abundance: -; v_gene: TRBV11-2; j_gene: TRBJ1-2; CDR3aa: CASSSGRFSYTF; CDR3nt: TGTGCCAGCAGCTCCGGACGGTTTAGCTACACCTTC
d_gene: -; abundance: few; v_gene: TRBV6-4; j_gene: TRBJ1-1; CDR3aa: CASSDSKRAGPNTEAFF; CDR3nt: TGTGCCAGCAGTGACTCGAAGCGAGCAGGCCCGAACACTGAAGCTTTCTTT
d_gene: -; abundance: -; v_gene: TRBV4-3; j_gene: TRBJ2-7; CDR3aa: CASSLTVGSYFGNEQYF; CDR3nt: TGCGCCAGCAGCCTAACGGTCGGGAGCTATTTTGGTAATGAGCAGTACTTC
d_gene: -; abundance: -; v_gene: TRBV7-9; j_gene: TRBJ1-1; CDR3aa: CASSLFSVGTKRTEAFF; CDR3nt: TGTGCCAGCAGCTTATTCAGTGTCGGGACGAAAAGGACTGAAGCTTTCTTT
d_gene: -; abundance: -; v_gene: TRBV7-2; j_gene: TRBJ1-5; CDR3aa: CASSLVVGDQLQHF; CDR3nt: TGTGCCAGCAGCTTAGTGGTGGGTGATCAGCTCCAGCATTTT
d_gene: TRBD2; abundance: -; v_gene: TRBV29-1; j_gene: TRBJ2-1; CDR3aa: CSVIERGHNEQFF; CDR3nt: TGCAGCGTTATCGAGCGGGGTCACAATGAGCAGTTCTTC
d_gene: -; abundance: few; v_gene: TRBV6-2/TRBV6-3; j_gene: TRBJ2-1; CDR3aa: CASRGLGTHPSSYNEQFF; CDR3nt: TGTGCCAGCAGGGGGTTAGGAACGCACCCCTCCTCCTACAATGAGCAGTTCTTC
d_gene: TRBD2; abundance: -; v_gene: TRBV7-9; j_gene: TRBJ2-2; CDR3aa: CASSPPVRLAGVGELFF; CDR3nt: TGTGCCAGCAGTCCTCCCGTACGGCTAGCGGGGGTCGGGGAGCTGTTTTTT
d_gene: -; abundance: few; v_gene: TRBV10-3; j_gene: TRBJ2-7; CDR3aa: CAISEGQGTLISYEQYF; CDR3nt: TGTGCCATCAGTGAAGGGCAGGGAACCCTTATCTCCTACGAGCAGTACTTC
d_gene: TRBD2; abundance: few; v_gene: TRBV27; j_gene: TRBJ2-5; CDR3aa: CASSLIGGVETQYF; CDR3nt: TGTGCCAGCAGTCTCATCGGGGGGGTGGAGACCCAGTACTTC
d_gene: TRBD1; abundance: -; v_gene: TRBV5-1; j_gene: TRBJ2-7; CDR3aa: CASSEDRGRANEQYF; CDR3nt: TGCGCCAGCAGCGAAGACAGGGGGCGAGCAAACGAGCAGTACTTC
d_gene: -; abundance: -; v_gene: TRBV19; j_gene: TRBJ1-1; CDR3aa: CASRVRGTEAFF; CDR3nt: TGTGCCAGTAGGGTTCGGGGCACTGAAGCTTTCTTT
d_gene: -; abundance: -; v_gene: TRBV24-1; j_gene: TRBJ2-5; CDR3aa: CATSDSHGQNQETQYF; CDR3nt: TGTGCCACCAGTGATTCACATGGACAGAACCAAGAGACCCAGTACTTC
d_gene: -; abundance: few; v_gene: TRBV4-1; j_gene: TRBJ1-2; CDR3aa: CASSQRTVAYGYTF; CDR3nt: TGCGCCAGCAGCCAACGGACGGTTGCGTATGGCTACACCTTC
d_gene: -; abundance: -; v_gene: TRBV25-1; j_gene: TRBJ2-7; CDR3aa: CASRGTFSEQYF; CDR3nt: TGTGCCAGCAGGGGGACCTTCTCCGAGCAGTACTTC
d_gene: TRBD1; abundance: few; v_gene: TRBV5-1; j_gene: TRBJ1-5; CDR3aa: CASSLSPRGDSNQPQHF; CDR3nt: TGCGCCAGCAGCTTGAGCCCCAGGGGGGATAGCAATCAGCCCCAGCATTTT
d_gene: -; abundance: few; v_gene: TRBV10-3; j_gene: TRBJ2-3; CDR3aa: CAISEGRNTQYF; CDR3nt: TGTGCCATCTCGGAGGGGAGGAATACGCAGTATTTT
d_gene: -; abundance: -; v_gene: TRBV27; j_gene: TRBJ2-7; CDR3aa: CASRWRSSATILYEQYF; CDR3nt: TGTGCCAGCCGGTGGCGAAGTAGCGCTACCATCCTCTACGAGCAGTACTTC
d_gene: -; abundance: few; v_gene: TRBV11-3; j_gene: TRBJ2-7; CDR3aa: CASSKRPAYEQYF; CDR3nt: TGTGCCAGCAGTAAACGACCCGCCTACGAGCAGTACTTC
d_gene: -; abundance: -; v_gene: TRBV25-1; j_gene: TRBJ1-4; CDR3aa: CASSAAGGLWGEKLFF; CDR3nt: TGTGCCAGCAGTGCGGCAGGCGGCTTATGGGGTGAAAAACTGTTTTTT
d_gene: -; abundance: -; v_gene: TRBV13; j_gene: TRBJ1-1; CDR3aa: CASSPGPEGFTEAFF; CDR3nt: TGTGCCAGCAGCCCTGGACCCGAGGGCTTCACTGAAGCTTTCTTT
d_gene: TRBD2; abundance: once; v_gene: TRBV20-1; j_gene: TRBJ2-7; CDR3aa: CSAKVSGRSYNEQYF; CDR3nt: TGCAGTGCTAAGGTTAGCGGGCGCTCCTACAATGAGCAGTACTTC
d_gene: TRBD1; abundance: -; v_gene: TRBV20-1; j_gene: TRBJ1-6; CDR3aa: CSATNRQGGWMGSNSPLHF; CDR3nt: TGCAGTGCTACCAACCGACAGGGTGGATGGATGGGGAGTAATTCACCCCTCCACTTT
d_gene: -; abundance: -; v_gene: TRBV12-3/TRBV12-4; j_gene: TRBJ2-3; CDR3aa: CASSLRQAQYF; CDR3nt: TGTGCCAGCAGTTTAAGGCAGGCCCAGTATTTT
d_gene: TRBD2; abundance: few; v_gene: TRBV7-2; j_gene: TRBJ2-1; CDR3aa: CASSLVFGLAGGVLNEQFF; CDR3nt: TGTGCCAGCAGCTTAGTTTTTGGACTAGCGGGGGGAGTCCTCAATGAGCAGTTCTTC
d_gene: TRBD1; abundance: -; v_gene: TRBV27; j_gene: TRBJ1-1; CDR3aa: CASTLMWTGNTEAFF; CDR3nt: TGTGCCAGCACCCTAATGTGGACAGGGAACACTGAAGCTTTCTTT
d_gene: TRBD2; abundance: -; v_gene: TRBV6-4; j_gene: TRBJ2-5; CDR3aa: CASSDSSGTSQYF; CDR3nt: TGTGCCAGCAGTGACTCCTCCGGGACTAGCCAGTACTTC
d_gene: -; abundance: few; v_gene: TRBV7-2; j_gene: TRBJ2-2; CDR3aa: CASREGVWTGELFF; CDR3nt: TGTGCCAGCAGAGAGGGAGTGTGGACCGGGGAGCTGTTTTTT
d_gene: TRBD1; abundance: -; v_gene: TRBV20-1; j_gene: TRBJ2-4; CDR3aa: CSGPGGRSKNIQYF; CDR3nt: TGCAGTGGTCCAGGGGGACGGTCCAAAAACATTCAGTACTTC
d_gene: TRBD2; abundance: -; v_gene: TRBV12-3/TRBV12-4; j_gene: TRBJ2-7; CDR3aa: CASNRLAGYNEQYF; CDR3nt: TGTGCCAGCAATCGACTAGCGGGCTACAATGAGCAGTACTTC
d_gene: -; abundance: few; v_gene: TRBV29-1; j_gene: TRBJ2-7; CDR3aa: CSGRLGRTYEQYF; CDR3nt: TGCAGCGGCCGCTTGGGCAGGACCTACGAGCAGTACTTC
d_gene: -; abundance: -; v_gene: TRBV7-3; j_gene: TRBJ2-5; CDR3aa: CASSSSVGETQYF; CDR3nt: TGTGCCAGCAGCTCAAGCGTTGGGGAGACCCAGTACTTC
d_gene: -; abundance: -; v_gene: TRBV2; j_gene: TRBJ2-2; CDR3aa: CASTAVSNTGELFF; CDR3nt: TGTGCCAGCACAGCCGTCTCGAACACCGGGGAGCTGTTTTTT
d_gene: TRBD2; abundance: -; v_gene: TRBV28; j_gene: TRBJ2-5; CDR3aa: CASTPNPGTSGAQYF; CDR3nt: TGTGCCAGCACCCCGAACCCGGGGACTAGCGGGGCGCAGTACTTC
d_gene: -; abundance: few; v_gene: TRBV12-3/TRBV12-4; j_gene: TRBJ2-7; CDR3aa: CASSSSRASKNEQYF; CDR3nt: TGTGCCAGCAGTTCGTCGAGGGCAAGCAAGAACGAGCAGTACTTC
d_gene: -; abundance: -; v_gene: TRBV20-1; j_gene: TRBJ2-3; CDR3aa: CSAGDHTDTQYF; CDR3nt: TGCAGTGCGGGGGACCACACAGATACGCAGTATTTT
d_gene: -; abundance: few; v_gene: TRBV7-9; j_gene: TRBJ2-1; CDR3aa: CASSLLRGDEQFF; CDR3nt: TGTGCCAGCAGCTTGTTAAGGGGCGATGAGCAGTTCTTC
d_gene: -; abundance: -; v_gene: TRBV5-1; j_gene: TRBJ2-1; CDR3aa: CASSLEGSLGYNEQFF; CDR3nt: TGCGCCAGCAGCTTGGAAGGGTCCCTGGGTTACAATGAGCAGTTCTTC
d_gene: -; abundance: -; v_gene: TRBV6-4; j_gene: TRBJ1-5; CDR3aa: CASSDTVEGNQPQHF; CDR3nt: TGTGCCAGCAGTGATACGGTAGAGGGCAATCAGCCCCAGCATTTT